This T cell receptor (beta chain) was recovered during a study of T cells after yellow fever vaccination. Overall study: Fractions containing few cells were prepared with SMART-Seq v4 Ultra Low Input. Study-level results: Subsequent to the booster, the majority of primary-vaccination clones reappeared (around 96% CD4, approximately 90% CD8). Contamination by abundant bulk-population clonotypes could be present in FACS-sorted repertoires.

Only a few counts were recorded for this clonotype. Its matching antigen is unknown. In making TCR cDNA, 5'RACE template switching added a universal primer site and UMIs to it. MiXCR, applied by TCRdb to the 5' RACE reads, yields one record per CDR3 protein. This table has about 340,000 distinct CDR3 sequences, approximately 12% appearing once. Germline loops: CDR1 MNHEY, CDR2 SMNVEV (reference sequence). The junction had 13 bases not matched to a gene; V was cut back by 8 bases and J by 4 bases. The CDR3 sequence is 16 residues long. V and J are TRBV27 and TRBJ2-3; TRBD1 aligns across 9 bases. This specimen consisted of CD4+ T cells sorted from PBMCs, obtained 15 days after the yellow fever booster vaccination. This receptor was taken from a man between 18 and 35 years old who received the YFV17D yellow fever vaccine. CDR3: CASSPAGTGSADTQYF. DNA for the CDR3: TGTGCCAGCTCCCCAGCCGGGACAGGGTCCGCAGATACGCAGTATTTT.